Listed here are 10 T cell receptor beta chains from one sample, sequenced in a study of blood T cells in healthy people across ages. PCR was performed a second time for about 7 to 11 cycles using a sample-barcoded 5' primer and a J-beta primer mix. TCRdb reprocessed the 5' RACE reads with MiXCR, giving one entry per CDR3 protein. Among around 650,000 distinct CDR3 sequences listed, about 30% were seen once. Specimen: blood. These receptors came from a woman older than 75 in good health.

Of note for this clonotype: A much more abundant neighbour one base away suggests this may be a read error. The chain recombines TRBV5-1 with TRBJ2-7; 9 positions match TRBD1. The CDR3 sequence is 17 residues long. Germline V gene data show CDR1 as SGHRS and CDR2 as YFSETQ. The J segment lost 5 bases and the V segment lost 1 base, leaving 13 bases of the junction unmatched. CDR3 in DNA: TGCGCCAGCAGCTTGTCGACGTGTACAGGGGGCTTCAACGAGCAGTACTTC. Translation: CASSLSTCTGGFNEQYF.

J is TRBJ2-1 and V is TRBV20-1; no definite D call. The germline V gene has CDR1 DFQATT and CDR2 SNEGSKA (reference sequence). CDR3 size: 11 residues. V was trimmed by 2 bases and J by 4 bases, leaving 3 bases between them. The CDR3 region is CSARQYNEQFF. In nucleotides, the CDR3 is TGCAGTGCTAGACAGTACAATGAGCAGTTCTTC.

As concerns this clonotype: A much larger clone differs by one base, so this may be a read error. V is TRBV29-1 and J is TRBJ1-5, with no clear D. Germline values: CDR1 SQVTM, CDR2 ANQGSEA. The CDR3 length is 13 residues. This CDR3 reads CGVRSGNNQPQHF. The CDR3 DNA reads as TGCGGCGTTCGTAGCGGGAACAATCAGCCCCAGCATTTT. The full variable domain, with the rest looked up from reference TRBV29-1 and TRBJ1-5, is SAVISQKPSRDICQRGTSLTIQCQVDSQVTMMFWYRQQPGQSLTLIATANQGSEATYESGFVIDKFPISRPNLTFSTLTVSNMSPEDSSIYLCGVRSGNNQPQHFGDGTRLSIL.

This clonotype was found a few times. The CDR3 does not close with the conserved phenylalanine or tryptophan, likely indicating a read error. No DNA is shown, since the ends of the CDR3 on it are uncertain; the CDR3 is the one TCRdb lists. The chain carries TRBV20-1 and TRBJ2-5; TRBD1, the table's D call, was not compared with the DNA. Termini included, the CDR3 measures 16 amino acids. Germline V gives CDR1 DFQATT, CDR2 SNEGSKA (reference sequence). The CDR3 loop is CSADPGTGGVGYTFGS.

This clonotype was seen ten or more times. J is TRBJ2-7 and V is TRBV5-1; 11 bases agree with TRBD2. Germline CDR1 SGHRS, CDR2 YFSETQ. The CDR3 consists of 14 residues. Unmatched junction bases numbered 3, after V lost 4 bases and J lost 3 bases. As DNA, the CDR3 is TGCGCCAGCAGCCGACTAGCGGGGAACTACGAGCAGTACTTC. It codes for CASSRLAGNYEQYF.

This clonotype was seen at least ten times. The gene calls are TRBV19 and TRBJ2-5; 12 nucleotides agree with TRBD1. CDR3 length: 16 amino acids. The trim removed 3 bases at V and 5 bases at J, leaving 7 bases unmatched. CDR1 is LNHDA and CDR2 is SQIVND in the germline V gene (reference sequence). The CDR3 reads CASSIGGQGARETQYF. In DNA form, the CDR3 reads TGTGCCAGTAGTATTGGGGGACAGGGGGCCCGCGAGACCCAGTACTTC.

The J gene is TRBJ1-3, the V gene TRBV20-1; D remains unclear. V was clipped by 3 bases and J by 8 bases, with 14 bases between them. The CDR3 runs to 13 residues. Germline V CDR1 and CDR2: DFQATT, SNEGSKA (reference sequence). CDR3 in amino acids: CSARLPEVHTIYF. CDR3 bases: TGCAGTGCTAGGCTACCGGAAGTGCACACCATATATTTT.

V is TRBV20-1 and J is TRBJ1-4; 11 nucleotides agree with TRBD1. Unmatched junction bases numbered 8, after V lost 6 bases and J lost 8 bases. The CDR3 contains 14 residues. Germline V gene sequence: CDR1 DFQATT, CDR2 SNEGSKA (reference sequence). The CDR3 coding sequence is TGCAGTGCACCCGGGAGGGACAGGGGGGAAAAACTGTTTTTT. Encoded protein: CSAPGRDRGEKLFF.

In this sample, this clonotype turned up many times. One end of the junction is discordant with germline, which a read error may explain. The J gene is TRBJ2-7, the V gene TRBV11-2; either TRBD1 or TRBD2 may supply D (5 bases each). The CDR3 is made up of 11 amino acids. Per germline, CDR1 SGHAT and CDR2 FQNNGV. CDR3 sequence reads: CASSWGYEQYF. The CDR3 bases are TGTGCCAGTAGCTGGGGGTACGAGCAGTACTTC. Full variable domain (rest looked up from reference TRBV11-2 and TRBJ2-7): EAGVAQSPRYKIIEKRQSVAFWCNPISGHATLYWYQQILGQGPKLLIQFQNNGVVDDSQLPKDRFSAERLKGVDSTLKIQPAKLEDSAVYLCASSWGYEQYFGPGTRLTVT.

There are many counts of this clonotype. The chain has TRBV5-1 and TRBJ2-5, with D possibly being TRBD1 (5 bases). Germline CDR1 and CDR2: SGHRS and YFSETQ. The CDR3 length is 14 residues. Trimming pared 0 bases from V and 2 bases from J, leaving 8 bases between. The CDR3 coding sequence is TGCGCCAGCAGCTTGGGGACACGGCAAGAGACCCAGTACTTC. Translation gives CASSLGTRQETQYF.